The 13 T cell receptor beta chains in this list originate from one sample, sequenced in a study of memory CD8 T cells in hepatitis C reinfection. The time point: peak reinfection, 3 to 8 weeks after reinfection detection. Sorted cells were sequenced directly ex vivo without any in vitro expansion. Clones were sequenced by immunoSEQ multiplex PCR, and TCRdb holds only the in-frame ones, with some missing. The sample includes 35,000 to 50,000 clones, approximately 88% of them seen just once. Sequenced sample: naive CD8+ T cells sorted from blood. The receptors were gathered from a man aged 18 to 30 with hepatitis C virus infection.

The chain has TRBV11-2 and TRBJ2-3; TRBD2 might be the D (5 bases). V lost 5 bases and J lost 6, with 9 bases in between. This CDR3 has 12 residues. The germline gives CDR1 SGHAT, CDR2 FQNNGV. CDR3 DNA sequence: TGTGCCAGCAGCAGCCGAGGGGATACGCAGTATTTT. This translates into CASSSRGDTQYF.

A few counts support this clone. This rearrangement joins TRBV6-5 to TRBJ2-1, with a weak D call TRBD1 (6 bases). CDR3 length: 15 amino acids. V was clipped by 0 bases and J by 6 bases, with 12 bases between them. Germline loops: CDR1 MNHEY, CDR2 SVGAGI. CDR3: CASSYSSRGGNEQFF. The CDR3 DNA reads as TGTGCCAGCAGTTACTCTAGCAGGGGTGGCAATGAGCAGTTCTTC.

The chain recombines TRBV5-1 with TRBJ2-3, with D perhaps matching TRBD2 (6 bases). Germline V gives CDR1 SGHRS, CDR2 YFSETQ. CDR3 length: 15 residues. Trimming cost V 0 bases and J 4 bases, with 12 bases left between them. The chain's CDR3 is CASSLVGGGADTQYF. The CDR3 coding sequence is TGCGCCAGCAGCTTGGTGGGCGGAGGGGCAGATACGCAGTATTTT.

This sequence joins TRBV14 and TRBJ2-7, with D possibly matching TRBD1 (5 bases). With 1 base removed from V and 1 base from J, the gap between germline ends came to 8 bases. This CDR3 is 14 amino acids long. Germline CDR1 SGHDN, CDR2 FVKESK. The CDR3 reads CASSQATGSYEQYV. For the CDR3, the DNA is TGTGCCAGCAGCCAAGCTACAGGTTCCTACGAGCAGTACGTC.

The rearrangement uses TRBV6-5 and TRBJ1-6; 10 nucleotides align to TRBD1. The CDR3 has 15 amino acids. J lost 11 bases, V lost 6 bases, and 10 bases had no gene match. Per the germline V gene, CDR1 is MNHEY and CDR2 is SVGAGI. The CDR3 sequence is CASSHGTGEGAPLHF. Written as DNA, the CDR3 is TGTGCCAGCAGCCACGGGACAGGGGAAGGAGCACCCCTCCACTTT.

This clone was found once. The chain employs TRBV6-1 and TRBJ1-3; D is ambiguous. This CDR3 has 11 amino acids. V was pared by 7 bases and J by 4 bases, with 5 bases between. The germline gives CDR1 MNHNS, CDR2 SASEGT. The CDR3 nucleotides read TGTGCCAGCATCGAGGGAAACACCATATATTTT. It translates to CASIEGNTIYF.

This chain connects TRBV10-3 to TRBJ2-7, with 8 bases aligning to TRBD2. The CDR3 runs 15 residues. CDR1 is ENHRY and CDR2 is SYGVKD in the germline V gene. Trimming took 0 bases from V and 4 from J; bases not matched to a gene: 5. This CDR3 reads CAISESSLAGYEQYF. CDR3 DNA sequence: TGTGCCATCAGTGAGTCGAGTCTAGCGGGTTACGAGCAGTACTTC.

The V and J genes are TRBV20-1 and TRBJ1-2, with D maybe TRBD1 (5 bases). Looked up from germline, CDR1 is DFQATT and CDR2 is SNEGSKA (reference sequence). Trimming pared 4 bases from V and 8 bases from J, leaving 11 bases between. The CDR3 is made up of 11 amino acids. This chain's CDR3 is CSATGWVGYTF. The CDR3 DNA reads TGCAGTGCTACAGGGTGGGTCGGCTACACCTTC.

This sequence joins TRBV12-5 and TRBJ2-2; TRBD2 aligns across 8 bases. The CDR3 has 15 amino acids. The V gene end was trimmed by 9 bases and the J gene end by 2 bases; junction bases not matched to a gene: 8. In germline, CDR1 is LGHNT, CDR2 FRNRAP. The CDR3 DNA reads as TGTGCTAGCGGGAGGGGTAGCGTTAACACCGGGGAGCTGTTTTTT. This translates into CASGRGSVNTGELFF.

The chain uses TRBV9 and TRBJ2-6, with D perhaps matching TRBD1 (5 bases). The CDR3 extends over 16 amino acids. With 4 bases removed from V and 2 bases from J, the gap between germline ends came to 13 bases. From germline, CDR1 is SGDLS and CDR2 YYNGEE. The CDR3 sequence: CASSSHVGPGANVLTF. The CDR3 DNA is TGTGCCAGCAGCTCCCACGTGGGGCCTGGGGCCAACGTCCTGACTTTC.

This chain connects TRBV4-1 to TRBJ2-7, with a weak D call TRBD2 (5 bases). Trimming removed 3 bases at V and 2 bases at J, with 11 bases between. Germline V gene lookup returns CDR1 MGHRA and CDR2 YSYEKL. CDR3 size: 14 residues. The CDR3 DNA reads TGCGCCAGCAGCCACGGAGCGGAGGCCTACGAGCAGTACTTC. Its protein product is CASSHGAEAYEQYF.

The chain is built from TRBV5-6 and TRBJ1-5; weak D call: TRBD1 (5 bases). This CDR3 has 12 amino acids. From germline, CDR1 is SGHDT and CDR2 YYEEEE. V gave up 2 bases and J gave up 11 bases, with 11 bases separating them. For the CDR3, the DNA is TGTGCCAGCAGCTTTATGGGGGAGGCCCAGCATTTT. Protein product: CASSFMGEAQHF.

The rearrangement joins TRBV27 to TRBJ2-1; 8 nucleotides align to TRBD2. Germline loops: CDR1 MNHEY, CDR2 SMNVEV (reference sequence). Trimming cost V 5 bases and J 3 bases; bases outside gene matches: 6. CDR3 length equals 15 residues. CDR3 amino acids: CASSPGTRLYNEQFF. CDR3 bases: TGTGCCAGCAGTCCCGGGACTAGGCTCTACAATGAGCAGTTCTTC.